A selection of T cell receptor beta chains follows, all from one sample in a study of shared clonotypes between healthy human individuals. Assay: immunoSEQ multiplex PCR; the TCRdb copy retains only in-frame clones and omits some. The sample yields about 1 million clones, under 80% seen once. Specimen: memory CD4+ T cells sorted from blood. These receptors were obtained from a man aged 18-30 years in good health. The conserved cysteine and the conserved F or W are not part of the CDR3 here. The order of the fields is CDR3 length, J gene, V gene, D gene, CDR3 protein. D genes are given only for firm matches.

13,TRBJ2-5,TRBV5-1,TRBD2,ASSLGLADIETQY
11,TRBJ2-5,TRBV6-6,-,ATRRLARETQY
11,TRBJ1-1,TRBV18,-,ASSPPGGVVAF
12,TRBJ2-5,TRBV10-2,-,ASSDTQGLKTQY
11,TRBJ1-4,TRBV5-1,-,ASSLDGNEKLF
13,TRBJ2-1,TRBV5-1,-,ASKEGTPSYNEQF
12,TRBJ1-5,TRBV5-1,TRBD1,ASSSGQNGQPQH
13,TRBJ2-7,TRBV14,-,ASSPRTGTYDEQY
12,TRBJ2-7,TRBV11-1,-,ASSLPTDINEQY
16,TRBJ2-7,TRBV5-1,-,ASSPSRLDWILTYEQY
12,TRBJ1-4,TRBV5-6,TRBD1,ASRADRGSEKLF
16,TRBJ1-3,TRBV5-1,TRBD1,ASSLVPTNRGSGNTIY
12,TRBJ2-1,TRBV6-5,TRBD2,ASSLRDYYNEQF
16,TRBJ1-4,TRBV5-8,TRBD1,ASSSPGTGGIIDEKLF
15,TRBJ2-4,TRBV5-4,-,ASSSGGTLVAKNIQY
12,TRBJ2-7,TRBV6-5,-,ASSPGGQLYEQY
13,TRBJ1-3,TRBV19,-,ASSSQGGPGNTIY
11,TRBJ1-1,TRBV7-9,-,ASSFDAGTEAF
13,TRBJ2-2,TRBV18,-,ASSPVLIGSGELF
11,TRBJ1-3,TRBV7-2,-,ASSSSAGNTIY
13,TRBJ2-2,TRBV7-2,-,ASSRTTTSTGELF
13,TRBJ2-4,TRBV5-6,TRBD1,ASSLLQGAGNIQY
13,TRBJ1-1,TRBV14,TRBD1,ASRLRTGSDTEAF
14,TRBJ1-5,TRBV27,-,ASSLSGGYSNQPQH
14,TRBJ2-2,TRBV19,TRBD1,ASGSRDRGYAGELF
9,TRBJ1-1,TRBV28,-,ASTRGVTAF
10,TRBJ2-3,TRBV7-8,-,ASSLVRGEQY
13,TRBJ2-5,TRBV11-2,TRBD2,ASSSLREFEETQY
12,TRBJ1-6,TRBV28,TRBD1,ATLLTGGYSPLH
10,TRBJ2-7,TRBV2,-,ASQLGAREQY
14,TRBJ2-7,TRBV27,TRBD2,ASSLNDPAGVYEQY
10,TRBJ2-5,TRBV18,-,ASSPGEETQY
11,TRBJ1-5,TRBV10-3,-,AISEDQSQPQH
10,TRBJ1-2,TRBV11-2,-,ASSLVGDGYT
12,TRBJ2-7,TRBV28,-,ASSLVPARYEQY
11,TRBJ1-2,TRBV2,TRBD1,ASLGQVVYGYT
12,TRBJ1-1,TRBV18,TRBD1,ASSPTHRGTEAF
13,TRBJ1-2,TRBV5-6,-,ASSFPGVFGYGYT
9,TRBJ1-2,TRBV20-1,-,SADTSYGYT
12,TRBJ2-3,TRBV4-1,-,ASSLRGDTDTQY
10,TRBJ2-1,TRBV6-5,-,ASEIDANEQF
15,TRBJ2-2,TRBV19,TRBD2,ASSRTSGKLDTGELF
10,TRBJ1-2,TRBV6-5,-,ASNNGQYGYT